These T cell receptor beta chains were read from a single sample in a study of shared clonotypes between healthy human individuals. Produced via immunoSEQ multiplex PCR; TCRdb's table is partial and in-frame only. Altogether about 640,000 clones are present, roughly 78% being singletons, with the ten largest covering 1.8%. Sequenced: memory CD4+ T cells sorted from blood. These receptor sequences come from a young woman in good health. The conserved cysteine and the conserved F or W are not part of the CDR3 here. Fields, in order: V gene, J gene, CDR3 protein.

v_call: TRBV27
j_call: TRBJ2-7
cdr3_aa: ASSLQSSGRYYEQY

v_call: TRBV6-1
j_call: TRBJ2-2
cdr3_aa: ASSGDRVIFAGELF

v_call: TRBV7-6
j_call: TRBJ2-5
cdr3_aa: ASSPSTGVETQY

v_call: TRBV5-4
j_call: TRBJ2-5
cdr3_aa: ASSLEAAETQY

v_call: TRBV5-1
j_call: TRBJ2-7
cdr3_aa: ASSLAGTASSYEQY

v_call: TRBV4-1
j_call: TRBJ1-4
cdr3_aa: ASRQGQTRDTNEKLF

v_call: TRBV4-1
j_call: TRBJ2-7
cdr3_aa: ASSQDPRQGIPYEQY

v_call: TRBV15
j_call: TRBJ2-7
cdr3_aa: ATSRVNSEQY

v_call: TRBV29-1
j_call: TRBJ1-4
cdr3_aa: SILVQPNEKLF

v_call: TRBV11-3
j_call: TRBJ1-1
cdr3_aa: ASSQERGASAF

v_call: TRBV6-6
j_call: TRBJ1-1
cdr3_aa: ASCVRTNTEAF

v_call: TRBV27
j_call: TRBJ2-3
cdr3_aa: ASSFDRGAYTQY

v_call: TRBV5-6
j_call: TRBJ2-5
cdr3_aa: ASRSGFLPGETQY

v_call: TRBV28
j_call: TRBJ2-7
cdr3_aa: ASSLNPPTYEQY

v_call: TRBV11-1
j_call: TRBJ2-7
cdr3_aa: ASSRHWGTSYEQY

v_call: TRBV4-1
j_call: TRBJ1-5
cdr3_aa: ASSQDLNRGGNQPQH

v_call: TRBV4-1
j_call: TRBJ2-7
cdr3_aa: ASSQEPGRDYEQY

v_call: TRBV2
j_call: TRBJ2-1
cdr3_aa: ASRATWSNEQF

v_call: TRBV7-8
j_call: TRBJ2-1
cdr3_aa: ASSPKAGLAYNEQF

v_call: TRBV7-6
j_call: TRBJ2-3
cdr3_aa: ASSLGPGTDTQY

v_call: TRBV6-6
j_call: TRBJ2-7
cdr3_aa: ASTGQGNYEQY

v_call: TRBV5-1
j_call: TRBJ2-5
cdr3_aa: ASSLARQGGETQY

v_call: TRBV19
j_call: TRBJ1-5
cdr3_aa: ASGGGLHQAQH

v_call: TRBV10-1
j_call: TRBJ2-3
cdr3_aa: ASSDHFVTDTQY

v_call: TRBV30
j_call: TRBJ1-1
cdr3_aa: AWRPSAGAEAF

v_call: TRBV6-5
j_call: TRBJ2-1
cdr3_aa: ASSKTSGSYNEQF

v_call: TRBV2
j_call: TRBJ2-3
cdr3_aa: ASSVSRVTDTQY

v_call: TRBV5-6
j_call: TRBJ1-4
cdr3_aa: ASSSLPGGYEKLF

v_call: TRBV9
j_call: TRBJ2-6
cdr3_aa: ASSVARGQGYGANVLT

v_call: TRBV19
j_call: TRBJ2-1
cdr3_aa: ASSIGGRLSYNEQF

v_call: TRBV10-3
j_call: TRBJ1-1
cdr3_aa: AINSGGPRNTEAF

v_call: TRBV2
j_call: TRBJ1-5
cdr3_aa: ASSLDYSNQPQH

v_call: TRBV20-1
j_call: TRBJ1-5
cdr3_aa: SARENQPQH

v_call: TRBV27
j_call: TRBJ2-1
cdr3_aa: ASTVQGRSDEQF

v_call: TRBV19
j_call: TRBJ1-5
cdr3_aa: ASSFEYNQPQH

v_call: TRBV6-1
j_call: TRBJ1-5
cdr3_aa: ASSRTAPTNQPQH

v_call: TRBV11-2
j_call: TRBJ2-5
cdr3_aa: ASSWGSRNYQETQY

v_call: TRBV7-2
j_call: TRBJ2-3
cdr3_aa: ASTTGRAGGIEDTQY

v_call: TRBV6-1
j_call: TRBJ2-7
cdr3_aa: ASSDRRGSYEQY

v_call: TRBV5-8
j_call: TRBJ2-5
cdr3_aa: ASSLGFLGRETQY

v_call: TRBV27
j_call: TRBJ1-1
cdr3_aa: ASSLTGWNTEAF

v_call: TRBV6-4
j_call: TRBJ2-1
cdr3_aa: ASSDIGGNYNEQF

v_call: TRBV5-4
j_call: TRBJ2-1
cdr3_aa: ASSLTGGYNEQF

v_call: TRBV28
j_call: TRBJ1-5
cdr3_aa: ASSGLRTGPHQPQH

v_call: TRBV9
j_call: TRBJ2-7
cdr3_aa: ASSFGLAQEQY

v_call: TRBV5-1
j_call: TRBJ1-1
cdr3_aa: ASSLNDSPGAF

v_call: TRBV5-8
j_call: TRBJ2-4
cdr3_aa: ASSLRGAKNIQY

v_call: TRBV7-2
j_call: TRBJ2-7
cdr3_aa: ASSTSGLAGPYEQY

v_call: TRBV6-1
j_call: TRBJ2-7
cdr3_aa: ASTLEGAEIYEQY

v_call: TRBV11-2
j_call: TRBJ2-2
cdr3_aa: ASSLASGSTGELF

v_call: TRBV11-2
j_call: TRBJ2-4
cdr3_aa: ASSFGQDSIQY